Reported below is one T cell receptor (beta chain). The data originate from a study of identical twins. The trim removed 2 bases at V and 7 bases at J, leaving 5 bases unmatched. CDR1 and CDR2 (germline): MDHEN, SYDVKM. CDR3 length: 14 amino acids. MiXCR, applied by TCRdb to the 5' RACE reads, yields one record per CDR3 protein. The table lists about 460,000 distinct CDR3 sequences, over 12% of them singletons, with more than 0.5% in the top ten. This sample also appeared in a second study, on yellow fever vaccine responses in identical twins.

The chain carries TRBV28 and TRBJ1-1; 9 positions agree with TRBD1. Sequencing input: CD4+ T cells sorted from blood. The source of this sequence is a woman under 30 in good health. CDR3 coding DNA: TGTGCCAGCAGTTTACCGGGACAGGGCGATGAAGCTTTCTTT. It specifies CASSLPGQGDEAFF.